A selection of T cell receptor beta chains follows, all from one sample in a study of T-cell memory formation after mild COVID-19. MiXCR, applied by TCRdb to the 5' RACE reads, yields one record per CDR3 protein. The table has 68,000 or so distinct CDR3 sequences, approximately 16% seen once. The specimen sequenced was PBMCs or a T cell subset sorted from them (not recorded which). The receptors originated from an adult woman who had mild COVID-19 (a few samples of this study predate the infection). Cell type and time point are not known. CDR3s include the opening cysteine and the closing phenylalanine or tryptophan. The D gene is left open where the match is weak. Size is stated for part of the rows, as once, few or many counts, or as a class when the clone is expanded.

few	NA	TRBV7-2	TRBJ2-7	TGTGCCAGCAGCTTAGAACGGAGCCTCCACTACGAGCAGTACTTC	CASSLERSLHYEQYF
few	TRBD2	TRBV5-5	TRBJ2-1	TGTGCCAGCAGCCCGGGACTAGTCCCCTACAATGAGCAGTTCTTC	CASSPGLVPYNEQFF
NA	TRBD1	TRBV5-1	TRBJ1-1	TGCGCCAGCAGCTTGGGATCAGGGGGCCCTGAAGCTTTCTTT	CASSLGSGGPEAFF
NA	NA	TRBV25-1	TRBJ2-1	TGTGCCAGCAGTACCTACAATGAGCAGTTCTTC	CASSTYNEQFF
NA	NA	TRBV25-1	TRBJ1-2	TGTGCCAGCATCGGATATCGAGGTGGCTACACCTTC	CASIGYRGGYTF
few	NA	TRBV5-1	TRBJ1-1	TGCGCCAGCAGCCCCAAATGGGAAGGGAACACTGAAGCTTTCTTT	CASSPKWEGNTEAFF
few	TRBD1	TRBV7-9	TRBJ1-2	TGTGCCAGCAGCTTATCGGGACAGGTTTTCACCTTC	CASSLSGQVFTF
few	TRBD2	TRBV29-1	TRBJ2-3	TGCAGCGTTTACGGGACTAGCGGGACTAAAGATACGCAGTATTTT	CSVYGTSGTKDTQYF
NA	NA	TRBV4-1	TRBJ2-7	TGCGCCAGCAGCCAAGTAGGAATTACCTCCTACGAGCAGTACTTC	CASSQVGITSYEQYF
few	NA	TRBV10-2	TRBJ1-5	TGCGCCAGCGCCGGCAGGGGAAATCAGCCCCAGCATTTT	CASAGRGNQPQHF
few	TRBD1	TRBV5-1	TRBJ1-1	TGCGCCAGCAGACCTGGACAGGGGAACACTGAAGCTTTCTTT	CASRPGQGNTEAFF
few	NA	TRBV4-2	TRBJ2-7	TGTGCCAGCAGCCATCCATTGGAAACCTACGAGCAGTACTTC	CASSHPLETYEQYF
NA	NA	TRBV5-1	TRBJ2-7	TGCGCCAGCAGCGGGACGGACTCCTACGAGCAGTACTTC	CASSGTDSYEQYF
NA	TRBD2	TRBV20-1	TRBJ2-1	TGCAGTGCTGATACCCAGGGACTAGCGGGACCTGAGCAGTTCTTC	CSADTQGLAGPEQFF
many	NA	TRBV4-1	TRBJ1-5	TGCGCCAGCAGCCAAGGTTGGGGGGGGAACCAGCCCCAGCATTTT	CASSQGWGGNQPQHF
few	NA	TRBV5-5	TRBJ2-7	TGTGCCAGCAGCTTGGTAGAAACCTACGAGCAGTACTTC	CASSLVETYEQYF
NA	NA	TRBV12-3/TRBV12-4	TRBJ1-5	TGTGCCAGCAGCCTTGGGACGTCCAACTATCAGCCCCAGCATTTT	CASSLGTSNYQPQHF
few	NA	TRBV24-1	TRBJ2-5	TGTGCCACCAGCATCGGACTCCCGAAAGATACCCAGTACTTC	CATSIGLPKDTQYF
NA	NA	TRBV7-6	TRBJ2-7	TGTGCCAGCAGCTTTGAAGGAGCTTTCGAGCAGTACTTC	CASSFEGAFEQYF
NA	NA	TRBV24-1	TRBJ2-5	TGTGCCACCAGTGGCCCCGCGAAGACGGAACATCGAGAGACCCAGTACTTC	CATSGPAKTEHRETQYF
NA	NA	TRBV25-1	TRBJ1-6	TGTGCCAGCAGTGAAAACCTTGCGGGGGTCGGGTTGGGACCCCTCCACTTT	CASSENLAGVGLGPLHF
NA	TRBD2	TRBV7-9	TRBJ2-5	TGTGCCAGCAGCTTAGGCCCGGGAGGACTCCAAGAGACCCAGTACTTC	CASSLGPGGLQETQYF
few	TRBD2	TRBV4-2	TRBJ2-3	TGTGCCAGCAGCCACAGAGCGGGAGAGACAGATACGCAGTATTTT	CASSHRAGETDTQYF
few	TRBD2	TRBV27	TRBJ2-1	TGTGCCAGCATGACTAGCGGGGGCTTTTACAATGAGCAGTTCTTC	CASMTSGGFYNEQFF
few	NA	TRBV3-1	TRBJ2-7	TGTGCCAGCAGCCAAGGTGCAACCTACGAGCAGTACTTC	CASSQGATYEQYF
few	NA	TRBV30	TRBJ2-7	TGTGCCTGGAGTCATCCCGGACACCCCTACGAGCAGTACTTC	CAWSHPGHPYEQYF
few	TRBD1	TRBV7-9	TRBJ1-6	TGTGCCAGCAGCCTTTTTACAGGGGCGTCCGATAATTCACCCCTCCACTTT	CASSLFTGASDNSPLHF
few	TRBD1	TRBV19	TRBJ1-3	TGTGCCAGTAGTATAAACCCGGGACAGGGGGCCGACACCATATATTTT	CASSINPGQGADTIYF
NA	TRBD2	TRBV11-2	TRBJ2-1	TGTGCCAGCAGCCTAAACGGGGGGGCCTACAATGAGCAGTTCTTC	CASSLNGGAYNEQFF
NA	NA	TRBV7-8	TRBJ2-3	TGTGCCAGCCAAACAGGACCCGAATGGGATACGCAGTATTTT	CASQTGPEWDTQYF
few	NA	TRBV12-3/TRBV12-4	TRBJ2-5	TGTGCCAGGATCCACGACCCATCGGAGACCCAGTACTTC	CARIHDPSETQYF